This is a list of T cell receptor beta chains from one sample in a study of CD4+ T cells in melanoma. The protocol was immunoSEQ multiplex PCR, while the TCRdb copy is restricted to in-frame clones and leaves out a portion. The sample shows 45,000 or so clones, approximately 92% of them seen only once. The sample consisted of peripheral blood. Every receptor here comes from a human donor with melanoma. The CDR3 runs from the conserved cysteine through the conserved F or W. D genes are given only for firm matches. Clone size is stated in some rows and not others, as once, few, many or a class when expanded.

cdr3_nt,cdr3_aa,j_call,clone_size,v_call,d_call
TGTGCCAGCTCACCGGTCCCGATCTATGGCTACACCTTC,CASSPVPIYGYTF,TRBJ1-2,NA,TRBV18,NA
TGTGCCAGCAGCGAGGGACAGTCCAACTACGAGCAGTACTTC,CASSEGQSNYEQYF,TRBJ2-7,few,TRBV2,TRBD1
TGTGCCAGCAGTGCCAACAGGGCCGCGAACACCGGGGAGCTGTTTTTT,CASSANRAANTGELFF,TRBJ2-2,NA,TRBV25-1,NA
TGTGCCAGCTCACCAGGACAGCTCTATAATTCACCCCTCCACTTT,CASSPGQLYNSPLHF,TRBJ1-6,once,TRBV18,NA
TGTGCCACTTGGAAAGGATGGGGCTACACCTTC,CATWKGWGYTF,TRBJ1-2,NA,TRBV28,NA
TGTGCCAGCAGCGCCCCCGGGGGGTCAAACAATGAGCAGTTCTTC,CASSAPGGSNNEQFF,TRBJ2-1,NA,TRBV7-3,TRBD2
TGTGCCAGCAGCTTAGGGGGGAGCTCCTACAATGAGCAGTTCTTC,CASSLGGSSYNEQFF,TRBJ2-1,NA,TRBV5-4,NA
TGTGCTAGTACCAGTCGAGGGAGGGGGGCAAACACTGAAGCTTTCTTT,CASTSRGRGANTEAFF,TRBJ1-1,NA,TRBV19,NA
TGTGCCAGCAGCTTAGGTGGGACAGGGCTGGGCACCGGGGAGCTGTTTTTT,CASSLGGTGLGTGELFF,TRBJ2-2,NA,TRBV13,TRBD1
TGTGCCAGCAGCAACCGACAAGGGAATAATTCACCCCTCCACTTT,CASSNRQGNNSPLHF,TRBJ1-6,NA,TRBV7-9,NA
TGTGCCAGCAGCTTAGGGGGGGCCAGTGTAGGGGTTTCTTACGAGCAGTACTTC,CASSLGGASVGVSYEQYF,TRBJ2-7,once,TRBV7-2,NA
TGTGCCAGCAGTTATAGGGACAGCACGAACACTGAAGCTTTCTTT,CASSYRDSTNTEAFF,TRBJ1-1,NA,TRBV6-5,TRBD1
TGTGCCAGCAGCCCCAGGACTAGCTTACGAGATACGCAGTATTTT,CASSPRTSLRDTQYF,TRBJ2-3,NA,TRBV7-2,TRBD2
TGTGCCTCGGGTCTCGGCGGAGATACGCAGTATTTT,CASGLGGDTQYF,TRBJ2-3,NA,TRBV30,NA
TGTGCCAGCTCACCACGGGGAGTATGGGACAATGAGCAGTTCTTC,CASSPRGVWDNEQFF,TRBJ2-1,NA,TRBV18,NA
TGTGCCAGCAGCTTGAGCGTCACGGGTAGCTCCTACGAGCAGTACTTC,CASSLSVTGSSYEQYF,TRBJ2-7,NA,TRBV5-6,NA
TGTGCCTGCCGGACAGGGCGCAACTATGGCTACACCTTC,CACRTGRNYGYTF,TRBJ1-2,once,TRBV18,TRBD1
TGTGCCAGCTCACCAACAGGCCCGCGCTGGGAGCAGTACTTC,CASSPTGPRWEQYF,TRBJ2-7,NA,TRBV18,NA
TGTGCCTGGAGTCAGATTAACTATGGCTACACCTTC,CAWSQINYGYTF,TRBJ1-2,NA,TRBV30,NA
TGTGCCAGCAGTAGTGACAGGCTAAATGAGCAGTTCTTC,CASSSDRLNEQFF,TRBJ2-1,NA,TRBV2,NA
TGTGCCAGCAGCTCACCGACAGGGGGCGGGAGCGAGCAGTACTTC,CASSSPTGGGSEQYF,TRBJ2-7,NA,TRBV7-9,TRBD1
TGCGCCAGCAGCCAAGTCTCTAGCGGGGGGCACGCGAACACCGGGGAGCTGTTTTTT,CASSQVSSGGHANTGELFF,TRBJ2-2,NA,TRBV4-1,TRBD2
TGCGCCAGCAGCTTACCGGGGGGCCGGGAGAATGAGCAGTTCTTC,CASSLPGGRENEQFF,TRBJ2-1,NA,TRBV5-1,NA
TGTGCCAGTAGTATTGGTTTTTGGGGTCGGGACACTGAAGCTTTCTTT,CASSIGFWGRDTEAFF,TRBJ1-1,NA,TRBV19,NA
TGCGCCAGCAGCTGGACAGGGGGCCCTGGAAACACCATATATTTT,CASSWTGGPGNTIYF,TRBJ1-3,NA,TRBV5-1,TRBD1
TGTGCCAGCAGCTTGGAGGGGGCGCGGGGAAACACCATATATTTT,CASSLEGARGNTIYF,TRBJ1-3,NA,TRBV5-4,TRBD1
TGTGCCAGCATCGGGGATTCCAATGAGCAGTTCTTC,CASIGDSNEQFF,TRBJ2-1,NA,TRBV6-5,NA
TGTGCCAGCAGCCCGGACCTTGGCAATCAGCCCCAGCATTTT,CASSPDLGNQPQHF,TRBJ1-5,NA,TRBV2,NA
TGTGCCAGCAGTACGCCGGACGCCAGGACGTCCTATGGCTACACCTTC,CASSTPDARTSYGYTF,TRBJ1-2,NA,TRBV6-6,NA
TGTGCCAGCAGCTTACTAGCGGGACGCCTCCAAGAGACCCAGTACTTC,CASSLLAGRLQETQYF,TRBJ2-5,NA,TRBV11-2,TRBD2
TGCGCCAGCAGCCTGGAATTCGGGAAATTTCAGCCCCAGCATTTT,CASSLEFGKFQPQHF,TRBJ1-5,NA,TRBV4-3,NA
TGTGCCAGCAGCCCTAGCGGGGGGAGGGAGACCCAGTACTTC,CASSPSGGRETQYF,TRBJ2-5,NA,TRBV7-2,TRBD2
TGTGCCAGCTCACCACCGAGGACAGGCATACAAGACAATGAGCAGTTCTTC,CASSPPRTGIQDNEQFF,TRBJ2-1,NA,TRBV18,TRBD1
TGTGCCAGCAGTCCCCCCGACAGGGTTACCGGGGAGCTGTTTTTT,CASSPPDRVTGELFF,TRBJ2-2,NA,TRBV25-1,TRBD1
TGTGCCAGCAATGAGGGGGGCTCCTACGAGCAGTACTTC,CASNEGGSYEQYF,TRBJ2-7,NA,TRBV2,NA
TGCGCCAGCAAAGGGACAGTTGCCTACGAGCAGTACTTC,CASKGTVAYEQYF,TRBJ2-7,NA,TRBV5-1,TRBD1
TGTGCCAGTAATACCCAGGCGGGACTGTATAGCAATCAGCCCCAGCATTTT,CASNTQAGLYSNQPQHF,TRBJ1-5,NA,TRBV19,NA
TGTGCCAGCAGCTTAGCGCAGAACACAGATACGCAGTATTTT,CASSLAQNTDTQYF,TRBJ2-3,NA,TRBV7-8,NA
TGTGCCACCACGACAGGCATGAATGAAAAACTGTTTTTT,CATTTGMNEKLFF,TRBJ1-4,NA,TRBV2,NA
TGCAGCGTTGAAGATTATACAGCCTTGGCCCAGTACTTC,CSVEDYTALAQYF,TRBJ2-5,NA,TRBV29-1,NA
TGTGCCAGCAGCCGACGTAAGACAGGGGCTCTGGACACCGGGGAGCTGTTTTTT,CASSRRKTGALDTGELFF,TRBJ2-2,NA,TRBV11-2,TRBD1
TGTGCCAGCAGCAAAGAAGGGGACACTGAAGCTTTCTTT,CASSKEGDTEAFF,TRBJ1-1,NA,TRBV7-9,NA
TGTGCCAGCAACAGCCAACCCCCCCCCACAGGGCGGGGGAAGAACACTGAAGCTTTCTTT,CASNSQPPPTGRGKNTEAFF,TRBJ1-1,NA,TRBV9,NA
TGTGCCAGCAGCCCGGCGAAGGAGGTCTATGAGCAGTTCTTC,CASSPAKEVYEQFF,TRBJ2-1,NA,TRBV5-6,NA
TGTGCCAGCTCCCTAGTCGAAACAGGCGACGCATATGGCTACACCTTC,CASSLVETGDAYGYTF,TRBJ1-2,NA,TRBV18,NA
TGTGCCAGCAGCATCCTACACCGGGACAGGGTAAGAGAAAAACTGTTTTTT,CASSILHRDRVREKLFF,TRBJ1-4,NA,TRBV21-1,NA
TGTGCCATCAGTGAGTCAGCGGGGGCTAGCTCCTATAATTCACCCCTCCACTTT,CAISESAGASSYNSPLHF,TRBJ1-6,NA,TRBV10-3,NA
TGTGCCAGCAGCAATACAGGGGCGCCGGGTGAAAAACTGTTTTTT,CASSNTGAPGEKLFF,TRBJ1-4,NA,TRBV9,TRBD1
TGTGCCAGCAGCCCCCCCGGCCTCAACAATGAGCAGTTCTTC,CASSPPGLNNEQFF,TRBJ2-1,NA,TRBV7-3,NA
TGCAGCGTTGACGGTTTCTATGGCTACACCTTC,CSVDGFYGYTF,TRBJ1-2,few,TRBV29-1,NA
TGTGCCAGCGAGGCACCCGACACTGAAGCTTTCTTT,CASEAPDTEAFF,TRBJ1-1,NA,TRBV2,NA
TGTGCCAGCAGTGGGACAGGGGTCGCCGAAAAACTGTTTTTT,CASSGTGVAEKLFF,TRBJ1-4,NA,TRBV6-1,TRBD1
TGTGCCAGTGGTGATGGGCCGGGAGGGTTTAGCAATCAGCCCCAGCATTTT,CASGDGPGGFSNQPQHF,TRBJ1-5,NA,TRBV19,NA
TGTGCCACCATGGAGGTTATTCGGGTGGATGAGCAGTTCTTC,CATMEVIRVDEQFF,TRBJ2-1,NA,TRBV10-3,NA